One sample yielded the 15 T cell receptor beta chains listed below, sequenced in a study of human T cells and chemical hapten exposure. Time point meaning: pre-sensitization, week 0. Described treatment: therapeutic diphenylcyclopropenone sensitization with weekly scalp DPC. TCRdb reprocessed the RACE reads with MiXCR, giving one entry per CDR3 protein. The table records more than 300,000 distinct CDR3 sequences, 5.5% of them present only once. The sequencing here drew on whole blood, taken in connection with sensitization to the hapten diphenylcyclopropenone (DPC). The receptors derive from a woman between 18 and 30 years old with alopecia areata. Some clones in this sample may be carry-over from other donors' samples.

The rearrangement joins TRBV7-2 to TRBJ1-5; TRBD1 is a possible D gene (5 bases). The CDR3 runs to 15 residues. The V gene's germline CDR1 is SGHTA and CDR2 FQGNSA. Trimming left V 1 base short and J 7 bases short, with 14 bases between. The CDR3 region is CASSLEAGRGQPQHF. Written as DNA, the CDR3 is TGTGCCAGCAGCTTAGAAGCCGGGCGGGGCCAGCCCCAGCATTTT.

This clonotype was seen repeatedly, ten times or more. The chain has TRBV28 and TRBJ1-1, with a possible D match to TRBD1 (5 bases). CDR3 length equals 14 residues. With 8 bases removed from V and 1 base from J, the gap between germline ends came to 14 bases. CDR1 and CDR2 from the germline V gene are MDHEN and SYDVKM. The CDR3 region is CASALGASNTEAFF. Here the CDR3 DNA reads TGTGCCAGCGCACTCGGGGCCTCGAACACTGAAGCTTTCTTT.

This clonotype was counted ten times or more. V is TRBV5-5 and J is TRBJ2-1, with 12 bases fitting TRBD2. CDR1 SGHKS and CDR2 YYEKEE come from the germline V gene (reference sequence). CDR3 length: 15 amino acids. Unmatched junction bases numbered 4, after V lost 3 bases and J lost 6 bases. The CDR3 sequence is CASSSLAGGPNEQFF. CDR3 in DNA: TGTGCCAGCAGCTCACTAGCGGGGGGCCCCAATGAGCAGTTCTTC.

V usage is TRBV7-2 and J usage is TRBJ2-3, with 9 positions matching TRBD1. The CDR3 sequence is 16 residues long. CDR1 and CDR2 from the germline V gene are SGHTA and FQGNSA. Trimming took 5 bases from V and 4 from J; bases not matched to a gene: 10. This CDR3 reads CASSTGQGFLSDTQYF. The CDR3 DNA sequence: TGTGCCAGCAGCACCGGACAGGGGTTTTTATCAGATACGCAGTATTTT.

This sequence joins TRBV20-1 and TRBJ2-1; D gene ambiguous. The CDR3 extends over 11 amino acids. Germline V gene data show CDR1 as DFQATT and CDR2 as SNEGSKA (reference sequence). The V end was cut by 5 bases, the J end by 4 bases, with 6 bases between. In DNA, the CDR3 is TGCAGTGCTGGTGTTTACAATGAGCAGTTCTTC. Translated: CSAGVYNEQFF.

This clonotype was seen many times. The CDR3 DNA sequence: TGTGCCAGCAGCTTCAACGTGCTCTCTGGAAACACCATATATTTT. It encodes CASSFNVLSGNTIYF. This chain joins TRBV7-8 and TRBJ1-3; D gene unclear. V was trimmed by 3 bases and J by 0 bases, leaving 9 bases between them. The CDR3 sequence is 15 residues long. Germline CDR1 reads SGHVS; CDR2 reads FQNEAQ.

At least ten counts were recorded for this clonotype. The CDR3: CASRGQGSSTF. The CDR3 DNA reads TGTGCCAGCAGAGGACAGGGGAGTTCCACCTTC. The chain recombines TRBV12-3 or TRBV12-4 with TRBJ1-2, with 9 positions matching TRBD1. V was pared by 6 bases and J by 13 bases, with 6 bases of the junction left unmatched. The CDR3 has 11 amino acids.

In this sample, this clonotype turned up a few times. The V gene is TRBV7-9, the J gene TRBJ2-7; 7 bases line up with TRBD1. V shed 6 bases, J shed 0 bases, and the junction held 8 bases outside the gene matches. In germline, CDR1 is SEHNR, CDR2 FQNEAQ (reference sequence). This CDR3 comprises 15 residues. The CDR3 DNA is TGTGCCAGCAGTCCGTACAGGGGCGTCTCCTACGAGCAGTACTTC. Residues: CASSPYRGVSYEQYF.

This chain links TRBV6-2 or TRBV6-3 with TRBJ1-4; D is unclear. The CDR3 totals 16 residues. V dropped 6 bases and J dropped 0 bases, with 14 bases sitting between them. CDR1 is MNHEY and CDR2 is SVGEGT in the germline V gene. CDR3 amino acids: CASRTSQRPTNEKLFF. The CDR3 region has the DNA TGTGCCAGCAGGACATCACAGAGACCAACTAATGAAAAACTGTTTTTT.

The rearrangement uses TRBV11-2 and TRBJ2-7; D not certain. V was pared by 4 bases and J by 6 bases, with 16 bases between. This CDR3 is 14 amino acids long. The V gene's germline CDR1 is SGHAT and CDR2 FQNNGV. This CDR3 is CASSSTALVGEQYF. The CDR3 DNA follows: TGTGCCAGCAGCTCAACAGCCCTGGTAGGCGAGCAGTACTTC. The variable domain in full, with the rest retrieved from reference TRBV11-2 and TRBJ2-7, is EAGVAQSPRYKIIEKRQSVAFWCNPISGHATLYWYQQILGQGPKLLIQFQNNGVVDDSQLPKDRFSAERLKGVDSTLKIQPAKLEDSAVYLCASSSTALVGEQYFGPGTRLTVT.

V gene TRBV7-9 combines with J gene TRBJ2-3, with 9 bases lining up with TRBD2. Germline CDR1 and CDR2: SEHNR and FQNEAQ (reference sequence). This CDR3 contains 17 residues. V gave up 4 bases and J gave up 3 bases; unmatched junction bases: 11. Here the CDR3 reads CASSSPFAGGPTDTQYF. Here the CDR3 DNA reads TGTGCCAGCAGCTCCCCGTTTGCGGGGGGGCCGACAGATACGCAGTATTTT.

The CDR3 is CASSYSVWSGVDGRDTQYF. CDR3 nucleotide sequence: TGTGCCAGCAGTTACTCGGTTTGGTCGGGAGTTGATGGAAGGGATACGCAGTATTTT. The rearrangement joins TRBV6-5 to TRBJ2-3, with D possibly TRBD2 on 6 matching bases. This CDR3 has 19 residues. Germline assignment: CDR1 MNHEY and CDR2 SVGAGI. Trimming removed 0 bases from V and 6 bases from J, with 25 bases in between.

The table lists this clonotype with many counts. The chain combines TRBV2 with TRBJ2-3; no reliable D call. The CDR3 loop spans 14 amino acids. Germline assignment: CDR1 SNHLY and CDR2 FYNNEI. The V end was cut by 4 bases, the J end by 0 bases, with 8 bases between. In DNA form, the CDR3 reads TGTGCCAGCAGTGTTCGGCTGAGCACAGATACGCAGTATTTT. Its protein is CASSVRLSTDTQYF.

In its sample, this clonotype was seen many times. The gene calls are TRBV27 and TRBJ1-5, with TRBD1 as a possible D gene (5 bases). CDR3 size: 14 residues. Trimming took off 0 bases at V and 3 bases at J, with 6 bases between the two ends. Germline V gives CDR1 MNHEY, CDR2 SMNVEV (reference sequence). CDR3 loop: CASSLSGANQPQHF. The CDR3 region has the DNA TGTGCCAGCAGTTTATCAGGGGCCAATCAGCCCCAGCATTTT.

This clonotype was counted many times. The V gene is TRBV24-1, the J gene TRBJ2-1; TRBD2 matches 14 bases. Losses at the gene ends were 4 bases for V and 0 bases for J; bases not matched to a gene: 10. Germline CDR1 is KGHDR and CDR2 is SFDVKD. The CDR3 covers 20 residues. The CDR3 sequence is CATSDSGTSGGVRSYNEQFF. CDR3 nucleotides: TGTGCCACCAGTGACTCCGGGACTAGCGGGGGTGTTCGCTCCTACAATGAGCAGTTCTTC.